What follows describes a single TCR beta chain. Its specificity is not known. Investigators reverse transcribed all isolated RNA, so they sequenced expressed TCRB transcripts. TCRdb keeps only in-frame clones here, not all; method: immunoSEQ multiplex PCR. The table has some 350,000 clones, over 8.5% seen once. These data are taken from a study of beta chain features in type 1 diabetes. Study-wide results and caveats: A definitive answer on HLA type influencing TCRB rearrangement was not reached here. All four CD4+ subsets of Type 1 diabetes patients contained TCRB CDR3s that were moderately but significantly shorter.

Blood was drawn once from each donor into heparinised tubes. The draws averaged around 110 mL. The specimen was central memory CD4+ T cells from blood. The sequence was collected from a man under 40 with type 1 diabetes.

The CDR3 bases are TGCGCCAGCAGGCCAGATAGCACAGATACGCAGTATTTT. It yields the protein CASRPDSTDTQYF. V usage is TRBV5-1 and J usage is TRBJ2-3; unclear D gene. Between the trimmed V and J ends, which lost 5 bases and 0 bases, there was a span of 7 bases. Germline V gene sequence: CDR1 SGHRS, CDR2 YFSETQ. The CDR3 has 13 amino acids. Full variable domain (rest looked up from reference TRBV5-1 and TRBJ2-3): KAGVTQTPRYLIKTRGQQVTLSCSPISGHRSVSWYQQTPGQGLQFLFEYFSETQRNKGNFPGRFSGRQFSNSRSEMNVSTLELGDSALYLCASRPDSTDTQYFGPGTRLTVL.